These 22 T cell receptor beta chains came from one sample sequenced in a study of PD-1 blockade in mismatch repair-deficient tumors. The protocol was immunoSEQ multiplex PCR, while the TCRdb copy is restricted to in-frame clones and leaves out a portion. The sample lists about 25,000 clones; less than 85% were seen once. This specimen was PBMCs, taken before pembrolizumab treatment. All receptors derive from an adult with mismatch repair-deficient cancer.

This chain uses TRBV7-2 with TRBJ1-5; no clear D. The CDR3 extends over 14 amino acids. Trimming pared 1 base from V and 3 bases from J, leaving 7 bases between. The germline CDR1 and CDR2 sequences are SGHTA and FQGNSA. The CDR3 DNA reads as TGTGCCAGCAGCTTAGACAGCCACAATCAGCCCCAGCATTTT. Translation gives CASSLDSHNQPQHF.

The genes are TRBV15 and TRBJ2-2; TRBD2 agrees at 8 bases. Germline CDR1 reads LNHNV; CDR2 reads YYDKDF (reference sequence). The CDR3 consists of 17 residues. V lost 0 bases and J lost 4; bases outside the gene matches: 7. CDR3 loop: CATSRDHPGGATGELFF. CDR3 in DNA: TGTGCCACCAGCAGAGATCACCCCGGGGGGGCCACCGGGGAGCTGTTTTTT. Drawing the rest from reference TRBV15 and TRBJ2-2, the complete variable domain is DAMVIQNPRYQVTQFGKPVTLSCSQTLNHNVMYWYQQKSSQAPKLLFHYYDKDFNNEADTPDNFQSRRPNTSFCFLDIRSPGLGDTAMYLCATSRDHPGGATGELFFGEGSRLTVL.

V gene TRBV5-1 combines with J gene TRBJ2-7; TRBD2 matches 8 bases. V shed 3 bases, J shed 0 bases, and the junction held 2 bases outside the gene matches. From germline, CDR1 is SGHRS and CDR2 YFSETQ. This CDR3 spans 14 amino acids. CDR3 nucleotide sequence: TGCGCCAGCAGCTCCAGCGGGAGCTCCTACGAGCAGTACTTC. This codes for CASSSSGSSYEQYF.

The genes are TRBV9 and TRBJ2-6, with a tentative D call TRBD2 (5 bases). Germline loops: CDR1 SGDLS, CDR2 YYNGEE. V lost 4 bases, J lost 0 bases, and 14 bases lay in between. The CDR3 extends over 17 amino acids. CDR3 sequence (DNA): TGTGCCAGCAGCCTCATGGACTCCCGCTCTGGGGCCAACGTCCTGACTTTC. Translated: CASSLMDSRSGANVLTF.

The CDR3 is CASSPTVPLLSTDTQYF. The CDR3 DNA is TGTGCCAGCTCACCAACGGTCCCACTACTTTCCACAGATACGCAGTATTTT. The rearrangement uses TRBV18 and TRBJ2-3, with no clear D. The CDR3 is 17 residues long. Germline lookup yields CDR1 KGHSH and CDR2 LQKENI. With 2 bases removed from V and 2 bases from J, the gap between germline ends came to 17 bases. The full variable domain, with the rest looked up from reference TRBV18 and TRBJ2-3, is NAGVMQNPRHLVRRRGQEARLRCSPMKGHSHVYWYRQLPEEGLKFMVYLQKENIIDESGMPKERFSAEFPKEGPSILRIQQVVRGDSAAYFCASSPTVPLLSTDTQYFGPGTRLTVL.

The chain recombines TRBV27 with TRBJ2-7, with TRBD2 matching 11 bases. Germline trimming cut 2 bases from V and 0 bases from J; bases unmatched to any gene: 0. CDR3 length equals 15 residues. CDR1 MNHEY and CDR2 SMNVEV come from the germline V gene (reference sequence). CDR3 sequence (DNA): TGTGCCAGCAGTTTAGGGACTAGCGGCTCCTACGAGCAGTACTTC. As protein: CASSLGTSGSYEQYF.

This chain uses TRBV6-5 with TRBJ2-1, with D unresolved. CDR3 length: 13 amino acids. V was trimmed by 0 bases and J by 6 bases, leaving 6 bases between them. Germline CDR1 MNHEY, CDR2 SVGAGI. Written as DNA, the CDR3 is TGTGCCAGCAGTTACTCGCCTAGCAATGAGCAGTTCTTC. This encodes CASSYSPSNEQFF.

CDR3 protein: CASSSGVQETQYF. Written as DNA, the CDR3 is TGTGCCAGCAGCTCGGGAGTCCAAGAGACCCAGTACTTC. V and J are TRBV5-4 and TRBJ2-5; D perhaps matches TRBD2 (6 bases). This CDR3 contains 13 residues. Trimming removed 3 bases at V and 1 base at J, with 7 bases between. Germline CDR1 is SGHNT and CDR2 is YYREEE (reference sequence).

The gene calls are TRBV7-9 and TRBJ1-2, with 7 bases lining up with TRBD1. Germline assignment: CDR1 SEHNR and CDR2 FQNEAQ (reference sequence). The CDR3 is 14 amino acids. V shed 4 bases, J shed 4 bases, and the junction held 6 bases outside the gene matches. CDR3 coding DNA: TGTGCCAGCAGCTCATGGGCAGGGGGCTATGGCTACACCTTC. As protein: CASSSWAGGYGYTF.

The CDR3 loop is CASSELPGIPPYNEQFF. CDR3 sequence (DNA): TGCGCCAGCAGTGAGTTACCCGGGATTCCACCCTACAATGAGCAGTTCTTC. The chain couples TRBV10-2 to TRBJ2-1, with a tentative D call TRBD2 (5 bases). Germline V lookup: CDR1 WSHSY, CDR2 SAAADI. V was clipped by 1 base and J by 2 bases, with 15 bases between them. The CDR3 runs 17 residues.

This clone was recorded a few times. The V and J genes are TRBV9 and TRBJ2-7, with 9 positions matching TRBD2. This CDR3 is 14 amino acids long. V lost 4 bases to trimming and J lost 1 base; unmatched junction nucleotides: 3. Germline CDR1 is SGDLS and CDR2 is YYNGEE. For the CDR3, the DNA is TGTGCCAGCAGCACGGGACTAGCATCCTACGAGCAGTACTTC. It encodes CASSTGLASYEQYF.

The V gene is TRBV20-1, the J gene TRBJ2-7; 7 bases line up with TRBD1. CDR1 and CDR2 from the germline V gene are DFQATT and SNEGSKA (reference sequence). V lost 7 bases, J lost 3 bases, and 3 bases stayed unmatched. The CDR3 has 11 residues. DNA for the CDR3: TGCAGTGTGGGACAGTACTACGAGCAGTACTTC. Translated: CSVGQYYEQYF.

The chain combines TRBV5-1 with TRBJ2-3; no clear D. The CDR3 is 13 amino acids. Germline loops: CDR1 SGHRS, CDR2 YFSETQ. The V end lost 0 bases, the J end lost 2 bases, and 4 bases lay between the germline ends. The CDR3 DNA reads as TGCGCCAGCAGCTTGGATAACACAGATACGCAGTATTTT. Residues: CASSLDNTDTQYF.

This clone was counted only a few times. V gene TRBV28 combines with J gene TRBJ2-7, with D maybe TRBD2 (5 bases). V dropped 2 bases and J dropped 2 bases, with 10 bases sitting between them. Germline-derived CDR1 and CDR2 are MDHEN and SYDVKM. The CDR3 totals 14 residues. CDR3 region: CASSLVAGTYEQYF. The CDR3 nucleotides read TGTGCCAGCAGTTTAGTCGCCGGGACCTACGAGCAGTACTTC.

This chain connects TRBV7-2 to TRBJ2-5; 8 bases align to TRBD1. Trimming at V came to 5 bases and at J to 5 bases, leaving 7 bases not matched to a gene. The CDR3 has 14 residues. Germline V gives CDR1 SGHTA, CDR2 FQGNSA. CDR3 sequence reads: CASSRMQGAETQYF. The CDR3 region has the DNA TGTGCCAGCAGCCGAATGCAGGGGGCCGAGACCCAGTACTTC.

The chain joins TRBV7-9 to TRBJ1-2; 7 bases align to TRBD1. CDR1 is SEHNR and CDR2 is FQNEAQ in the germline V gene (reference sequence). V was pared by 5 bases and J by 7 bases, with 16 bases of the junction left unmatched. The CDR3 is 16 residues long. The CDR3 spells CASSPRDSQFLVGYTF. In DNA, the CDR3 is TGTGCCAGCAGCCCCCGGGACAGTCAGTTCTTGGTTGGCTACACCTTC.

V usage is TRBV19 and J usage is TRBJ2-5; unclear D gene. Germline CDR1 and CDR2: LNHDA and SQIVND (reference sequence). The V end lost 4 bases, the J end lost 1 base, and 4 bases lay between the germline ends. The CDR3 spans 12 residues. CDR3 amino acids: CASSSSQETQYF. CDR3 in DNA: TGTGCCAGTAGTAGTAGCCAAGAGACCCAGTACTTC. The full variable domain, completed using reference TRBV19 and TRBJ2-5, is DGGITQSPKYLFRKEGQNVTLSCEQNLNHDAMYWYRQDPGQGLRLIYYSQIVNDFQKGDIAEGYSVSREKKESFPLTVTSAQKNPTAFYLCASSSSQETQYFGPGTRLLVL.

The rearrangement links TRBV28 to TRBJ2-1; 8 bases are shared with TRBD2. Unmatched junction bases numbered 10, after V lost 7 bases and J lost 5 bases. Germline V CDR1 and CDR2: MDHEN, SYDVKM. The CDR3 spans 15 residues. The CDR3 sequence: CASNVPREGDNEQFF. CDR3 in DNA: TGTGCCAGCAACGTCCCTCGGGAGGGCGACAATGAGCAGTTCTTC.

V usage is TRBV5-1 and J usage is TRBJ2-1; TRBD2 aligns across 7 bases. The CDR3 contains 16 residues. V lost 4 bases and J lost 0; bases outside the gene matches: 7. Germline-derived CDR1 and CDR2 are SGHRS and YFSETQ. Here the CDR3 DNA reads TGCGCCAGCAGCGCCCCCTCTAGCGGCTCCTACAATGAGCAGTTCTTC. Its protein is CASSAPSSGSYNEQFF.

The gene calls are TRBV27 and TRBJ1-4; TRBD1 matches 7 bases. Germline-derived CDR1 and CDR2 are MNHEY and SMNVEV (reference sequence). The CDR3 is made up of 16 amino acids. V lost 0 bases, J lost 8 bases, and 9 bases stayed unmatched. CDR3 sequence reads: CASSLSHRGRGEKLFF. CDR3 coding DNA: TGTGCCAGCAGTTTATCGCACAGGGGTCGAGGAGAAAAACTGTTTTTT.

The V and J genes are TRBV5-1 and TRBJ1-3; TRBD1 is a possible D gene (6 bases). The CDR3 is 15 residues long. Trimming cost V 4 bases and J 0 bases, with 11 bases left between them. Germline-derived CDR1 and CDR2 are SGHRS and YFSETQ. CDR3 protein: CASSEWGHSGNTIYF. In DNA, the CDR3 is TGCGCCAGCAGCGAATGGGGACACTCTGGAAACACCATATATTTT.

V is TRBV7-9 and J is TRBJ2-3, with D hard to call. The CDR3 contains 16 residues. The ends were cut back, 5 bases at V and 5 bases at J, with 20 bases in the middle. Germline V gives CDR1 SEHNR, CDR2 FQNEAQ (reference sequence). The CDR3 region has the DNA TGTGCCAGCAGCCCAAGAACGAACCGGTTTGTAGATACGCAGTATTTT. This codes for CASSPRTNRFVDTQYF.